These T cell receptor beta chains were read from a single sample in a study of shared clonotypes between healthy human individuals. The protocol was immunoSEQ multiplex PCR, while the TCRdb copy is restricted to in-frame clones and leaves out a portion. Seen here are a few million clones, around 93% observed once, and the top ten hold around 1.7%. Material: naive CD8+ T cells from PBMCs. The receptors shown here come from a man aged 18 to 35 in good health. Some clones in this sample may be carry-over from other donors' samples. CDR3s include the opening cysteine and the closing phenylalanine or tryptophan. A D gene is named only where the DNA matches it firmly. A row's size may be missing; if present it is once, few, many or a size class.

J gene | D gene | V gene | clone size | CDR3 DNA | CDR3 protein
TRBJ1-2 | . | TRBV5-6 | . | TGTGCCAGCAGCTTGGAATCAGGTCCCGCTAACTATGGCTACACCTTC | CASSLESGPANYGYTF
TRBJ2-3 | . | TRBV10-3 | . | TGTGCCATAAGGGCCATCGATGGGGCGGACCAGGGTTTGAGCACAGATACGCAGTATTTT | CAIRAIDGADQGLSTDTQYF
TRBJ2-1 | TRBD2 | TRBV7-6 | few | TGTGCCAGCAGCTTAAGGACTAGTACGAATGAGCAGTTCTTC | CASSLRTSTNEQFF
TRBJ2-2 | . | TRBV6-1 | . | TGTGCCAGCAGTGCCCTACAGGGGAGGAAGACCGGGGAGCTGTTTTTT | CASSALQGRKTGELFF
TRBJ2-1 | . | TRBV9 | . | TGTGCCAGCAGCGTAGGGGTCGGGGCCTACAATGAGCAGTTCTTC | CASSVGVGAYNEQFF
TRBJ2-7 | . | TRBV28 | . | TGTGCCAGCAGACCTACAGGTGACTACGAGCAGTACTTC | CASRPTGDYEQYF
TRBJ1-1 | TRBD1 | TRBV29-1 | . | TGCAGCCTTCCAGGGGGGGACACTGAAGCTTTCTTT | CSLPGGDTEAFF
TRBJ1-1 | TRBD1 | TRBV19 | . | TGTGCCAGTAGTACCCGGGACAGATACACTGAAGCTTTCTTT | CASSTRDRYTEAFF
TRBJ1-1 | TRBD1 | TRBV6-1 | . | TGTGCGAACGTTGAGGGGGCGCGAGCTTTCTTT | CANVEGARAFF
TRBJ2-5 | . | TRBV7-9 | . | TGTGCCACCCGGCGCAGAGGAGAGACCCAGTACTTC | CATRRRGETQYF
TRBJ2-1 | TRBD1 | TRBV28 | . | TGTGCCAGCAGGCTACAGGGGGTCGATGAGCAGTTCTTC | CASRLQGVDEQFF
TRBJ1-5 | . | TRBV28 | once | TGTGCCAGCTGTCGGGCATCTCCACGCCTTTCTGAGCCCCAGCATTTT | CASCRASPRLSEPQHF
TRBJ2-7 | TRBD1 | TRBV9 | . | TGTGCCAGCAGCAATAACCCCCGGACAGGATCGACCTACGAGCAGTACTTC | CASSNNPRTGSTYEQYF
TRBJ2-1 | . | TRBV27 | . | TGTGCCAGCAGTTTAGCGAGGGTGGACGCAAAGCAGTTCTTC | CASSLARVDAKQFF
TRBJ2-1 | . | TRBV10-1 | . | TGCGCCAGCAGTGAGTCGGGCCAGGCCACCAATGAGCAGTTCTTC | CASSESGQATNEQFF
TRBJ1-2 | . | TRBV6-1 | once | TGTGCCAGCAGTTGGGCCCTCGGGCAGGGTGACGGCTACACCTTC | CASSWALGQGDGYTF
TRBJ2-1 | . | TRBV7-9 | . | TGTGCCAGCACAGTAGGCTCCTACAATGAGCAGTTCTTC | CASTVGSYNEQFF
TRBJ2-7 | . | TRBV27 | . | TGTGCCAGCAGTTTCGATACAGGGTCCTACGAGCAGTACTTC | CASSFDTGSYEQYF
TRBJ1-1 | . | TRBV6-5 | . | TGTGCCAGCAGTTTAACGGGGGTTGGGACTGAAGCTTTCTTT | CASSLTGVGTEAFF
TRBJ2-2 | TRBD2 | TRBV4-3 | . | TGCGCCAGCAGCCAAGATAGTGGGGGGGCCGGGGAGCTGTTTTTT | CASSQDSGGAGELFF
TRBJ1-1 | . | TRBV5-1 | . | TGCGCCAGCAGCCCGGACAGTATGAACACTGAAGCTTTCTTT | CASSPDSMNTEAFF
TRBJ2-1 | . | TRBV7-2 | . | TGTGCCAGCAGCTTAGCTATGTCCTCATACAATGAGCAGTTCTTC | CASSLAMSSYNEQFF